The clone carrying this T cell receptor (beta chain) was observed a handful of times. Antigen: not known. These data originate in a study of T cell responses to AZD1222 COVID-19 vaccine. Regarding the study as a whole: Only five or six AZD1222 recipients were seropositive at baseline.

The germline CDR1 and CDR2 sequences are MNHNS and SASEGT. With 1 base removed from V and 4 bases from J, the gap between germline ends came to 7 bases. This CDR3 has 13 amino acids. Produced via immunoSEQ multiplex PCR; TCRdb's table is partial and in-frame only. This sample has around 130,000 clones, with around 84% found just once. The gene calls are TRBV6-1 and TRBJ1-1, with D tentatively TRBD1 (6 bases). Sequenced material: peripheral blood, taken on day 0 of AZD1222 vaccination. The receptor's source is an adult in good health. The CDR3 loop is CASSEVGGTEAFF. CDR3 sequence (DNA): TGTGCCAGCAGTGAAGTAGGGGGCACTGAAGCTTTCTTT.